The subject of this entry is one T cell receptor (beta chain). The data belong to a study of shared T cell receptors in the human thymus. The CDR3 sequence is 17 residues long. The V gene's germline CDR1 is SGHDT and CDR2 YYEEEE. Trimming cost V 1 base and J 5 bases; bases outside gene matches: 13. Sequencing was performed with immunoSEQ multiplex PCR; in TCRdb, only in-frame clones are kept and a portion is missing. The sample contains hundreds of thousands of clones, around 87% of which appear only once. These data also featured in a second study, about human thymus T cells. That report adds: Corrective surgery for congenital heart defects was being performed on the healthy Finnish infants who were the donors. The thymus tissue came from resections taken during corrective heart surgery. Biased V and J segment usage appeared in thymus and peripheral blood.

What was sequenced was thymocytes. The chain recombines TRBV5-6 with TRBJ1-1; 8 nucleotides agree with TRBD1. The receptor's source is a boy under two years old with a congenital heart defect. CDR3 sequence: CASSLRLQGEALTEAFF. The DNA of the CDR3 is TGTGCCAGCAGCTTGCGCCTACAGGGGGAGGCTTTGACTGAAGCTTTCTTT.